This is a list of T cell receptor beta chains from one sample in a study of blood T cells in healthy people across ages. Each CDR3 protein gets one entry after TCRdb re-called the 5' RACE reads with MiXCR. The repertoire holds 1 million or so distinct CDR3 sequences, with 20% to 25% as singletons. Separately, the same data were catalogued under a study of T cells of mothers and their children.

The material sequenced was blood. These TCRs come from a girl between 2 and 10 years old in good health. The CDR3 runs from the conserved cysteine through the conserved F or W. A D gene is named only where the DNA matches it firmly. Some rows have no size entry. The others give once, few or many, or a class for an expanded clone.

abundance: NA
j_gene: TRBJ1-2
d_gene: TRBD1
v_gene: TRBV12-3/TRBV12-4
CDR3nt: TGTGCCAGCAGTTACCCTGGGACAGGGGAGTATGGCTACACCTTC
CDR3aa: CASSYPGTGEYGYTF

abundance: NA
j_gene: TRBJ1-2
d_gene: NA
v_gene: TRBV9
CDR3nt: TGTGCCAGCAGCACAAGTTGGGACGAAGGCTATGGCTACACCTTC
CDR3aa: CASSTSWDEGYGYTF

abundance: NA
j_gene: TRBJ1-1
d_gene: NA
v_gene: TRBV29-1
CDR3nt: TGCAGCGTTGGGGGCAGGGGAGGAGCTGAAGCTTTCTTT
CDR3aa: CSVGGRGGAEAFF

abundance: few
j_gene: TRBJ2-4
d_gene: TRBD1
v_gene: TRBV28
CDR3nt: TGTGCCAGCAGATCTCAGGGGGCTACGACCAAAAACATTCAGTACTTC
CDR3aa: CASRSQGATTKNIQYF

abundance: few
j_gene: TRBJ2-2
d_gene: NA
v_gene: TRBV20-1
CDR3nt: TGCAGTGCCCCAGGGAAGATGGGCGGGGAGCTGTTTTTT
CDR3aa: CSAPGKMGGELFF

abundance: NA
j_gene: TRBJ2-2
d_gene: TRBD1
v_gene: TRBV10-3
CDR3nt: TGTGCCATCGGCCGGGACAGCCCATTCTCGCCCACCGGGGAGCTGTTTTTT
CDR3aa: CAIGRDSPFSPTGELFF

abundance: NA
j_gene: TRBJ1-2
d_gene: NA
v_gene: TRBV20-1
CDR3nt: TGCAGTGCTCACATTTGCCCGCCAGGGATAGGAGAGTGTGGCTACACCTTC
CDR3aa: CSAHICPPGIGECGYTF

abundance: few
j_gene: TRBJ2-5
d_gene: NA
v_gene: TRBV6-5
CDR3nt: TGTGCCAGCAGTTACCAGGGGTTGGCGGGCGAGACCCAGTACTTC
CDR3aa: CASSYQGLAGETQYF

abundance: few
j_gene: TRBJ2-2
d_gene: NA
v_gene: TRBV7-6
CDR3nt: TGTGCCAGCAGCCTGGACTCCTGGAACACCGGGGAGCTGTTTTTT
CDR3aa: CASSLDSWNTGELFF

abundance: many
j_gene: TRBJ2-4
d_gene: NA
v_gene: TRBV6-2/TRBV6-3
CDR3nt: TGTGCCAGCAGTGACCCCCGAGACATTCAGTACTTC
CDR3aa: CASSDPRDIQYF

abundance: NA
j_gene: TRBJ2-2
d_gene: NA
v_gene: TRBV20-1
CDR3nt: TGCAGTGCTAGGGGGGGAGCGAACACCGGGGAGCTGTTTTTT
CDR3aa: CSARGGANTGELFF

abundance: NA
j_gene: TRBJ2-2
d_gene: TRBD1
v_gene: TRBV27
CDR3nt: TGTGCCAGCAGCAGGACAGGGGCCATCGGGGAGCTGTTTTTT
CDR3aa: CASSRTGAIGELFF

abundance: few
j_gene: TRBJ2-1
d_gene: NA
v_gene: TRBV7-2
CDR3nt: TGTGCCAGCAGCTTAGAGGGGGTAGGGGACAATGAGCAGTTCTTC
CDR3aa: CASSLEGVGDNEQFF

abundance: few
j_gene: TRBJ1-1
d_gene: NA
v_gene: TRBV29-1
CDR3nt: TGCAGCGTCCAGTCGGAGGGGACTCTTGGAGCTTTCTTT
CDR3aa: CSVQSEGTLGAFF

abundance: few
j_gene: TRBJ2-1
d_gene: NA
v_gene: TRBV20-1
CDR3nt: TGCAGTGCTAGACTCCTTGGACAGATTGGGCAGTTCTTC
CDR3aa: CSARLLGQIGQFF

abundance: many
j_gene: TRBJ1-2
d_gene: NA
v_gene: TRBV2
CDR3nt: TGTGCCAGCTCCCCAGACGGTGGCTACACCTTC
CDR3aa: CASSPDGGYTF

abundance: once
j_gene: TRBJ1-4
d_gene: NA
v_gene: TRBV27
CDR3nt: TGTGCCAGCAGTACTTCCCTTGCAGCGGATGAAAAACTGTTTTTT
CDR3aa: CASSTSLAADEKLFF

abundance: NA
j_gene: TRBJ1-5
d_gene: NA
v_gene: TRBV5-1
CDR3nt: TGCGCCAGCAGCTTGGGTTGGCCCCGCAATCAGCCCCAGCATTTT
CDR3aa: CASSLGWPRNQPQHF

abundance: NA
j_gene: TRBJ2-4
d_gene: NA
v_gene: TRBV12-5
CDR3nt: TGTGCTAGTGGCCCCCAGAGGGTACGGTCCCCAAACATTCAGTACTTC
CDR3aa: CASGPQRVRSPNIQYF

abundance: NA
j_gene: TRBJ2-1
d_gene: NA
v_gene: TRBV2
CDR3nt: TGTGCCAGCAGTGACTTAGGGGTTAACAATGAGCAGTTCTTC
CDR3aa: CASSDLGVNNEQFF

abundance: NA
j_gene: TRBJ2-2
d_gene: NA
v_gene: TRBV7-9
CDR3nt: TGTGCCAGAAGCTTGGGACTCCTGAACACCGGGGAGCTGTTTTTT
CDR3aa: CARSLGLLNTGELFF

abundance: few
j_gene: TRBJ2-7
d_gene: NA
v_gene: TRBV29-1
CDR3nt: TGCAGCGTCCATTTCAACTACGAGCAGTACTTC
CDR3aa: CSVHFNYEQYF

abundance: few
j_gene: TRBJ1-1
d_gene: TRBD1
v_gene: TRBV27
CDR3nt: TGTGCCAGCAGTTCGTGGACAGGGCTAATGAACACTGAAGCTTTCTTT
CDR3aa: CASSSWTGLMNTEAFF

abundance: NA
j_gene: TRBJ2-4
d_gene: NA
v_gene: TRBV11-2
CDR3nt: TGTGCCAGCAGCTTATCCGTTCGGACAGCCAAAAACATTCAGTACTTC
CDR3aa: CASSLSVRTAKNIQYF

abundance: NA
j_gene: TRBJ2-7
d_gene: NA
v_gene: TRBV4-1
CDR3nt: TGCGCCAGCAGCCAAGATCTTATTGGGGTCACAGTCGACGAGCAGTACTTC
CDR3aa: CASSQDLIGVTVDEQYF

abundance: few
j_gene: TRBJ1-5
d_gene: TRBD1
v_gene: TRBV19
CDR3nt: TGTGCCAGTAGTGTCCGCGACAGGGACAGTCAGCCCCAGCATTTT
CDR3aa: CASSVRDRDSQPQHF

abundance: NA
j_gene: TRBJ2-5
d_gene: NA
v_gene: TRBV7-9
CDR3nt: TGTGCCAGCAGCTTAGGGGACTTCGCTTTGAAGACCCAGTACTTC
CDR3aa: CASSLGDFALKTQYF

abundance: NA
j_gene: TRBJ2-1
d_gene: NA
v_gene: TRBV24-1
CDR3nt: TGTGCCACCAGTGATTTCCCGGGTAATGAGCAGTTCTTC
CDR3aa: CATSDFPGNEQFF